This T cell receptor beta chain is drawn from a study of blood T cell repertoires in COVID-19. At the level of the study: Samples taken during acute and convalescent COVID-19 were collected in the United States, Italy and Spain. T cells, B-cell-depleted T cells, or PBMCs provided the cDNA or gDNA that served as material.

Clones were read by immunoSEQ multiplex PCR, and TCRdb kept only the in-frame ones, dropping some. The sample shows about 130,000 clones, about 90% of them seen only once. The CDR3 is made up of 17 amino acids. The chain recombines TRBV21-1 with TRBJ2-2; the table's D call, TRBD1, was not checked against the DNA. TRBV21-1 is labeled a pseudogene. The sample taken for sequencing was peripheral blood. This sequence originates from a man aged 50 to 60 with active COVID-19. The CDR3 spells CASSPHPGTQGTGELFF. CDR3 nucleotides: TGTGCCAGCAGCCCCCATCCGGGGACCCAGGGGACCGGGGAGCTGTTTTTT.